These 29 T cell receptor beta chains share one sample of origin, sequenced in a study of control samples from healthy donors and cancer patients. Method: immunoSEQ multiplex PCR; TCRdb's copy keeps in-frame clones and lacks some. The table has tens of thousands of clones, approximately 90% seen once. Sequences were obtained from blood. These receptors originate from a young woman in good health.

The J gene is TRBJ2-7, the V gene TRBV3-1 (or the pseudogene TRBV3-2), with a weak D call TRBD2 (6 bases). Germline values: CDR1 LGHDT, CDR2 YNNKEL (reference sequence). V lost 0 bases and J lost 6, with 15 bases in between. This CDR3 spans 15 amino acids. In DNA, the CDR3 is TGTGCCAGCAGCCAAGAAAGGACTACCCTCGGCGAGCAGTACTTC. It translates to CASSQERTTLGEQYF.

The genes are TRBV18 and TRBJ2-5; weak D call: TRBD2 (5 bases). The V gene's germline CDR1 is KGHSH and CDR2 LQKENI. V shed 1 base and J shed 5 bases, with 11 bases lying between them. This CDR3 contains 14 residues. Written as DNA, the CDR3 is TGTGCCAGCTCACCACTCGCGAGCGGTGAGACCCAGTACTTC. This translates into CASSPLASGETQYF.

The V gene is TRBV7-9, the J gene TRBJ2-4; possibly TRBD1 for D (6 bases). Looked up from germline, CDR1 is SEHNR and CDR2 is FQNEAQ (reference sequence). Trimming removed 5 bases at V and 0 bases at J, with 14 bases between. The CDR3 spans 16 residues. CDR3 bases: TGTGCCAGCAGCGGCCAACAGGGATTAGCCAAAAACATTCAGTACTTC. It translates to CASSGQQGLAKNIQYF.

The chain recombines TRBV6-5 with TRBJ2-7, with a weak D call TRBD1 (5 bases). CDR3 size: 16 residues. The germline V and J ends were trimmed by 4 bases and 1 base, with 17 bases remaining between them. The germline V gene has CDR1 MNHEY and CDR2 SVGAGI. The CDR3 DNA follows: TGTGCCAGCAGTTCTATTGCGGCAGGGAAGTCCTACGAGCAGTACTTC. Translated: CASSSIAAGKSYEQYF.

The CDR3 here is CASSPGHGSYEQYF. CDR3 in DNA: TGCGCCAGCAGCCCGGGACACGGCTCCTACGAGCAGTACTTC. The rearrangement joins TRBV4-1 to TRBJ2-7; tentatively, D is TRBD1 (6 bases). V lost 4 bases and J lost 0, with 10 bases in between. The CDR3 loop spans 14 amino acids. Per germline, CDR1 MGHRA and CDR2 YSYEKL.

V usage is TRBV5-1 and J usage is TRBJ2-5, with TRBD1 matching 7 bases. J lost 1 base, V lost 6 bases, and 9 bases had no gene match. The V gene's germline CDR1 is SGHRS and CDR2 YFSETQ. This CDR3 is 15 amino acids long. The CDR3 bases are TGCGCCAGCACCCGGGACAGTCTTCCCCAAGAGACCCAGTACTTC. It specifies CASTRDSLPQETQYF.

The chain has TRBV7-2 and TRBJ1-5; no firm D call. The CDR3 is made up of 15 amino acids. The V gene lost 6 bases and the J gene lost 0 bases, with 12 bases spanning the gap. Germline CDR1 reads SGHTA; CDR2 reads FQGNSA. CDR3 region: CASRYPTNSNQPQHF. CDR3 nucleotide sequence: TGTGCCAGCAGATATCCGACAAATAGCAATCAGCCCCAGCATTTT.

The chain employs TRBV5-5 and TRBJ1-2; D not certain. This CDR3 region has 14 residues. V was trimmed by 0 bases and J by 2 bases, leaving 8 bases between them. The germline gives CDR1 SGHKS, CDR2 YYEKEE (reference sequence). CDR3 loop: CASSLAPGNYGYTF. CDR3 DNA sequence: TGTGCCAGCAGCTTGGCCCCGGGAAACTATGGCTACACCTTC. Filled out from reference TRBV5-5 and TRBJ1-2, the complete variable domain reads DAGVTQSPTHLIKTRGQQVTLRCSPISGHKSVSWYQQVLGQGPQFIFQYYEKEERGRGNFPDRFSARQFPNYSSELNVNALLLGDSALYLCASSLAPGNYGYTFGSGTRLTVV.

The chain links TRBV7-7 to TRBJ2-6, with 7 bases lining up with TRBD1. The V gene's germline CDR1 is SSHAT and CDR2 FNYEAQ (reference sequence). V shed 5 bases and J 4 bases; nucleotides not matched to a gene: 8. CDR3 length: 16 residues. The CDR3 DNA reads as TGTGCCAGCAGCCCTAATACAGGGGCAGGGGCCAACGTCCTGACTTTC. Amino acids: CASSPNTGAGANVLTF.

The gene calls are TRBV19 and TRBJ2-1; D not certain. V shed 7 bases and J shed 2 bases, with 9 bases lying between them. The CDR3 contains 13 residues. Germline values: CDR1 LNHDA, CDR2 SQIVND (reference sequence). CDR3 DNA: TGTGCCAGTATAGGCACAGCCTACAATGAGCAGTTCTTC. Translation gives CASIGTAYNEQFF.

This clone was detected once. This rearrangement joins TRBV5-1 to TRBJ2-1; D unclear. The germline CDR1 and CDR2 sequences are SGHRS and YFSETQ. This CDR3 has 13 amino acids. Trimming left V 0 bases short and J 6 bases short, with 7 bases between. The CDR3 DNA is TGCGCCAGCAGCTTGGGGACCGTCAATGAGCAGTTCTTC. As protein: CASSLGTVNEQFF.

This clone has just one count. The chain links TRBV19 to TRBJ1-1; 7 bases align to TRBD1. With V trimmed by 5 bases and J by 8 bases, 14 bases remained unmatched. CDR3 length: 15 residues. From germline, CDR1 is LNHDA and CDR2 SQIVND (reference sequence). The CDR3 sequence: CASSAERGRATEAFF. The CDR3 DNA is TGTGCCAGTAGTGCTGAAAGGGGGCGTGCCACGGAAGCTTTCTTT.

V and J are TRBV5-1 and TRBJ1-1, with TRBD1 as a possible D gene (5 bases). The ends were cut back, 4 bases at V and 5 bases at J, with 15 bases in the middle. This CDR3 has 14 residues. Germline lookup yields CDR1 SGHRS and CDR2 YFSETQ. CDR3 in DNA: TGCGCCAGCAGCCAGTTGTTAGGGGAAACTGAAGCTTTCTTT. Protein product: CASSQLLGETEAFF.

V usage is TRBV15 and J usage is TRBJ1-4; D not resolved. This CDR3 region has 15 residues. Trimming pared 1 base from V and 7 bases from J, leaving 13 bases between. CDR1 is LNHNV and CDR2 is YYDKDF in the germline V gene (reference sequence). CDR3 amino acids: CATSRVAGKGEKLFF. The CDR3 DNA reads TGTGCCACCAGCAGAGTGGCGGGGAAGGGTGAAAAACTGTTTTTT.

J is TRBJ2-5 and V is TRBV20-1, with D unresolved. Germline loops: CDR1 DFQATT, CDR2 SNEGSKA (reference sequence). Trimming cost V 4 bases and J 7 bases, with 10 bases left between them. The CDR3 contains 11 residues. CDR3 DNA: TGCAGTGCTATTAGGGATCCGACCCAGTACTTC. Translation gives CSAIRDPTQYF.

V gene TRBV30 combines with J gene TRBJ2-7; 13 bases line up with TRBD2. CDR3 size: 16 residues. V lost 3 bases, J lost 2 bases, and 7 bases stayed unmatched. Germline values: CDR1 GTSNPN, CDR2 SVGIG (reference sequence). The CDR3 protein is CAWRANGLAGAYEQYF. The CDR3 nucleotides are TGTGCCTGGAGGGCCAACGGACTAGCGGGGGCCTACGAGCAGTACTTC.

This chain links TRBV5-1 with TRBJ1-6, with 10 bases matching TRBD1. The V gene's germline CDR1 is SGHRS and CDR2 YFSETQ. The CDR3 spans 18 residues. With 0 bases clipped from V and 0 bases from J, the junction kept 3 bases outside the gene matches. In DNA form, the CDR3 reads TGCGCCAGCAGCTTGGTTGGGACAGGGGCCTCCTATAATTCACCCCTCCACTTT. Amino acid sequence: CASSLVGTGASYNSPLHF.

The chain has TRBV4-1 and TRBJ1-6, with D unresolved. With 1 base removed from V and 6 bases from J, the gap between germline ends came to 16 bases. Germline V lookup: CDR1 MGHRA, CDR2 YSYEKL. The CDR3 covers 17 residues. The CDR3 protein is CASSQGVAAKVNSPLHF. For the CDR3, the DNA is TGCGCCAGCAGCCAAGGGGTGGCAGCGAAAGTTAATTCACCCCTCCACTTT.

The CDR3 coding sequence is TGTGCCAGCAGCCCCCAGGGGGGACCTCAGCCCCAGCATTTT. It encodes CASSPQGGPQPQHF. V usage is TRBV9 and J usage is TRBJ1-5; TRBD1 matches at 7 bases. CDR3 length equals 14 residues. Trimming removed 4 bases from V and 6 bases from J; junction bases left unmatched: 7. Per germline, CDR1 SGDLS and CDR2 YYNGEE.

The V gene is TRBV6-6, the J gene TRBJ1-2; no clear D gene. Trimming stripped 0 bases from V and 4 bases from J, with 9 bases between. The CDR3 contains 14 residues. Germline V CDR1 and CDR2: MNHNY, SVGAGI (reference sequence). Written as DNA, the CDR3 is TGTGCCAGCAGTTACTCGAACTCACGCTATGGCTACACCTTC. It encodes CASSYSNSRYGYTF.

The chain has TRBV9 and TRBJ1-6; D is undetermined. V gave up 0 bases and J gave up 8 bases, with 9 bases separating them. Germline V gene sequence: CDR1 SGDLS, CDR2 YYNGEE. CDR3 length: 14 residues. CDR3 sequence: CASSVEVADSPLHF. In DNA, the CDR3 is TGTGCCAGCAGCGTAGAAGTCGCTGATTCACCCCTCCACTTT.

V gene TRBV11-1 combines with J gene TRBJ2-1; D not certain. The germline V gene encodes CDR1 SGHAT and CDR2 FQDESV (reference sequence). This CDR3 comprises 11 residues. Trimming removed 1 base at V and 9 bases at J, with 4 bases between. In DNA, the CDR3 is TGTGCCAGCAGCTTAGTGATTGAGCAGTTCTTC. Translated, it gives CASSLVIEQFF.

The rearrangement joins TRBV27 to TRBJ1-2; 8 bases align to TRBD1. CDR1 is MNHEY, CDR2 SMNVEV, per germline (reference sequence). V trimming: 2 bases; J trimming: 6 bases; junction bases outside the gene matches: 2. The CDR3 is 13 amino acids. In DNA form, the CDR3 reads TGTGCCAGCAGTTTAAACAGGGGGGATGGCTACACCTTC. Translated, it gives CASSLNRGDGYTF.

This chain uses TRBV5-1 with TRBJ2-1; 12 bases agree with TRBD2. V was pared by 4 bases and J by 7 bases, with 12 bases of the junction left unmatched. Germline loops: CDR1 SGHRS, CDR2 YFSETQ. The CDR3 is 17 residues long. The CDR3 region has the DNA TGCGCCAGCAGCCCTACCCTAGCGGGAGGGCCGCGGAATGAGCAGTTCTTC. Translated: CASSPTLAGGPRNEQFF.

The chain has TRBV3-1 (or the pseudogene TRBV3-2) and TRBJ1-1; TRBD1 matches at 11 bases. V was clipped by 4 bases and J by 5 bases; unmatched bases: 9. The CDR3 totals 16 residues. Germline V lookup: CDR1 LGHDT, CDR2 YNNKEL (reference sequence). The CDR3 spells CASSLGTGGRSTEAFF. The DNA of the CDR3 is TGTGCCAGCAGCCTAGGGACAGGGGGGCGGTCAACTGAAGCTTTCTTT.

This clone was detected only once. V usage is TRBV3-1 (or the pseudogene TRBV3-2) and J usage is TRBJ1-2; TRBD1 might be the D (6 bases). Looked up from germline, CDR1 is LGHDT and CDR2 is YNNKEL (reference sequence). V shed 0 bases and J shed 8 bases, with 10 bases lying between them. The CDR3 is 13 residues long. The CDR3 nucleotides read TGTGCCAGCAGCCAAGAACGCAGGGGCGGCTACACCTTC. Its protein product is CASSQERRGGYTF.

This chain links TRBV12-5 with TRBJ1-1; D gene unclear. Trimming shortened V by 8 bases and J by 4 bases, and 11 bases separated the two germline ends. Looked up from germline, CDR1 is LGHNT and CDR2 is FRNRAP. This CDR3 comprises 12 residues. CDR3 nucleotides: TGTGCTAGTTCGACCCGGGGCACTGAAGCTTTCTTT. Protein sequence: CASSTRGTEAFF.

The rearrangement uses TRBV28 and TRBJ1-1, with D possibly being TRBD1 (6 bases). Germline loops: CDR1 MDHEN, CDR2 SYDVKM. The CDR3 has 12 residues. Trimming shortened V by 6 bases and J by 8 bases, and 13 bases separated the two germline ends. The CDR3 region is CASRELQGEAFF. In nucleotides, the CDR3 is TGTGCCAGCAGGGAACTACAGGGCGAAGCTTTCTTT.

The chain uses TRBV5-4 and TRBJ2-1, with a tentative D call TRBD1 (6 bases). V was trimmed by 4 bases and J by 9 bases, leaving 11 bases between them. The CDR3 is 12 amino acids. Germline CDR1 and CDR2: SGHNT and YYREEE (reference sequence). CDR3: CASSHRVGEQFF. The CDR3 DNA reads TGTGCCAGCAGCCACAGGGTTGGTGAGCAGTTCTTC.